A single sample gave rise to the 27 T cell receptor beta chains below, sequenced in a study of blood T cell repertoires in COVID-19. Assay used: immunoSEQ multiplex PCR; TCRdb lists only in-frame clones, some missing. This table holds about 120,000 clones, more than 70% found once. Material for sequencing was peripheral blood. These receptors were collected from a human donor in a cohort sampled during active COVID-19.

The gene calls are TRBV9 and TRBJ2-2; the match to TRBD1 covers 11 bases. The length of the CDR3 is 14 residues. Per the germline V gene, CDR1 is SGDLS and CDR2 is YYNGEE. The trim removed 5 bases at V and 6 bases at J, leaving 3 bases unmatched. In nucleotides, the CDR3 is TGTGCCAGCAGAGGACAGGGGGCGGCCGGGGAGCTGTTTTTT. Translated, it gives CASRGQGAAGELFF.

This sequence joins TRBV27 and TRBJ2-3; TRBD2 matches 8 bases. This CDR3 is built from 15 residues. V was pared by 3 bases and J by 2 bases, with 4 bases of the junction left unmatched. Looked up from germline, CDR1 is MNHEY and CDR2 is SMNVEV (reference sequence). The CDR3 loop reads CASSFRGRFTDTQYF. The CDR3 coding sequence is TGTGCCAGCAGTTTCCGCGGGAGGTTCACAGATACGCAGTATTTT.

This clone has a handful of counts. This chain uses TRBV3-1 (or the pseudogene TRBV3-2) with TRBJ2-1, with D possibly being TRBD1 (8 bases). This CDR3 region has 16 residues. Germline values: CDR1 LGHDT, CDR2 YNNKEL (reference sequence). V shed 4 bases and J shed 5 bases, with 18 bases lying between them. The CDR3 spells CASSLRTGRGDNEQFF. The CDR3 DNA reads TGTGCCAGCAGCCTAAGGACAGGGAGGGGGGACAATGAGCAGTTCTTC.

Concerning this clone itself: The germline gene is not matched at one end of the junction; a read error may be the cause. This sequence joins TRBV7-2 and TRBJ2-5; 10 positions agree with TRBD1. This CDR3 is 16 amino acids long. Germline V lookup: CDR1 SGHTA, CDR2 FQGNSA. The CDR3 protein is CASSFYSGQGQGTQYF. In nucleotides, the CDR3 is TGTGCCAGCAGCTTCTATTCGGGACAGGGGCAAGGGACCCAGTACTTC. The full variable domain, completed using reference TRBV7-2 and TRBJ2-5, is GAGVSQSPSNKVTEKGKDVELRCDPISGHTALYWYRQSLGQGLEFLIYFQGNSAPDKSGLPSDRFSAERTGGSVSTLTIQRTQQEDSAVYLCASSFYSGQGQGTQYFGPGTRLLVL.

The chain uses TRBV30 and TRBJ1-2; tentatively, D is TRBD1 (5 bases). Germline values: CDR1 GTSNPN, CDR2 SVGIG (reference sequence). The CDR3 is made up of 11 amino acids. Trimming cost V 2 bases and J 7 bases, with 8 bases left between them. The CDR3 protein is CAWSLQAGYTF. In DNA form, the CDR3 reads TGTGCCTGGAGTTTACAGGCTGGCTACACCTTC.

With respect to this clone: The same CDR3 is also encoded by other DNA sequences in this sample. The chain is built from TRBV18 and TRBJ2-7; the match to TRBD1 covers 7 bases. The CDR3 runs 13 residues. V trimming: 3 bases; J trimming: 4 bases; junction bases outside the gene matches: 3. Germline CDR1 and CDR2: KGHSH and LQKENI. CDR3 in DNA: TGTGCCAGCTCACCCCGGGACAGATACGAGCAGTACTTC. Translated: CASSPRDRYEQYF.

This clone was counted a single time. CDR3 sequence reads: CASSYTYRGFEQYF. CDR3 nucleotide sequence: TGTGCCAGCAGTTACACTTACAGGGGATTCGAGCAGTACTTC. The chain has TRBV6-5 and TRBJ2-7, with 7 bases that match TRBD1. The CDR3 runs 14 residues. Germline CDR1 is MNHEY and CDR2 is SVGAGI. Losses at the gene ends were 2 bases for V and 6 bases for J; bases not matched to a gene: 7.

V gene TRBV4-1 combines with J gene TRBJ2-5; 10 bases are a match to TRBD2. The V segment lost 0 bases and the J segment 2 bases; nucleotides outside the gene matches: 3. Per the germline V gene, CDR1 is MGHRA and CDR2 is YSYEKL. This CDR3 spans 16 amino acids. CDR3 in amino acids: CASSQESGRGQETQYF. Written as DNA, the CDR3 is TGCGCCAGCAGCCAAGAAAGCGGGAGGGGACAAGAGACCCAGTACTTC.

The chain recombines TRBV28 with TRBJ2-7, with D possibly being TRBD2 (6 bases). The germline gives CDR1 MDHEN, CDR2 SYDVKM. V was cut by 5 bases and J by 5 bases, with 19 bases left in between. The CDR3 has 15 amino acids. The CDR3 loop is CASSAPPSSVHEQYF. As DNA, the CDR3 is TGTGCCAGCAGTGCCCCCCCGTCTAGCGTCCACGAGCAGTACTTC.

V usage is TRBV18 and J usage is TRBJ2-1; D perhaps matches TRBD1 (6 bases). Germline CDR1 KGHSH, CDR2 LQKENI. Trimming left V 1 base short and J 7 bases short, with 11 bases between. The CDR3 totals 14 residues. Written as DNA, the CDR3 is TGTGCCAGCTCACCACTAACAGGGTTGAATGAGCAGTTCTTC. Its protein product is CASSPLTGLNEQFF.

Worth noting for this clone: The sample has other DNA sequences that encode this CDR3 too. This rearrangement joins TRBV18 to TRBJ2-1; maybe TRBD2 (6 bases). Trimming took 6 bases from V and 0 from J, leaving 9 bases between them. The germline V gene has CDR1 KGHSH and CDR2 LQKENI. This CDR3 is 14 amino acids long. This CDR3 reads CASSGTSSYNEQFF. The CDR3 DNA reads TGTGCCAGCTCCGGGACTTCCTCCTACAATGAGCAGTTCTTC.

This chain joins TRBV5-1 and TRBJ1-3; D is ambiguous. Per the germline V gene, CDR1 is SGHRS and CDR2 is YFSETQ. This CDR3 contains 16 residues. Trimming took off 4 bases at V and 0 bases at J, with 14 bases between the two ends. For the CDR3, the DNA is TGCGCCAGCAGCCAGGAACGGAGGAACTCTGGAAACACCATATATTTT. It yields the protein CASSQERRNSGNTIYF.

This chain connects TRBV7-2 to TRBJ1-2, with D perhaps TRBD1 (5 bases). V was cut by 1 base and J by 3 bases, with 9 bases left in between. Germline V gene lookup returns CDR1 SGHTA and CDR2 FQGNSA. The CDR3 runs to 14 residues. CDR3 coding DNA: TGTGCCAGCAGCTTAGAACAGGCCTACTATGGCTACACCTTC. This codes for CASSLEQAYYGYTF.

This chain joins TRBV5-5 and TRBJ2-7, with 9 bases identical to TRBD1. The J segment lost 4 bases and the V segment lost 4 bases, leaving 9 bases of the junction unmatched. The CDR3 extends over 15 amino acids. CDR1 and CDR2 (germline): SGHKS, YYEKEE (reference sequence). CDR3 sequence (DNA): TGTGCCAGCAGCACTTTCGGGACAGGGCCGTACGAGCAGTACTTC. This codes for CASSTFGTGPYEQYF. Together with reference TRBV5-5 and TRBJ2-7, the CDR3 gives the full variable domain: DAGVTQSPTHLIKTRGQQVTLRCSPISGHKSVSWYQQVLGQGPQFIFQYYEKEERGRGNFPDRFSARQFPNYSSELNVNALLLGDSALYLCASSTFGTGPYEQYFGPGTRLTVT.

This chain uses TRBV5-5 with TRBJ1-3, with D possibly TRBD1 on 5 matching bases. The V end lost 6 bases, the J end lost 0 bases, and 28 bases lay between the germline ends. The V gene's germline CDR1 is SGHKS and CDR2 YYEKEE (reference sequence). The length of the CDR3 is 20 residues. The CDR3 DNA follows: TGTGCCAGCAAATTAGGCGTAGCCGGGACGGGGGATTACTCTGGAAACACCATATATTTT. Protein sequence: CASKLGVAGTGDYSGNTIYF.

The chain has TRBV10-3 and TRBJ2-1; D perhaps matches TRBD2 (5 bases). CDR3 length: 13 residues. The germline V gene encodes CDR1 ENHRY and CDR2 SYGVKD. Trimming removed 7 bases at V and 1 base at J, with 8 bases between. The CDR3 sequence is CAITRVSYNEQFF. The DNA of the CDR3 is TGTGCCATCACGAGGGTATCCTACAATGAGCAGTTCTTC.

The chain joins TRBV5-1 to TRBJ2-7, with 10 positions matching TRBD1. J was trimmed by 3 bases and V by 10 bases; bases with no gene match: 16. This CDR3 contains 16 residues. Germline CDR1 SGHRS, CDR2 YFSETQ. CDR3 in DNA: TGCGCCCGCCGAGGGGGGGACAGGGGAGTTCACTACGAGCAGTACTTC. Protein product: CARRGGDRGVHYEQYF.

The V call is TRBV9, the J call TRBJ2-7; D is perhaps TRBD2 (6 bases). The CDR3 is made up of 14 amino acids. V was trimmed by 2 bases and J by 7 bases, leaving 16 bases between them. Germline CDR1 SGDLS, CDR2 YYNGEE. For the CDR3, the DNA is TGTGCCAGCAGCGTCCTTGCGGGGAACAGAGAGCAGTACTTC. Encoded protein: CASSVLAGNREQYF.

The gene calls are TRBV6-1 and TRBJ2-7; 7 nucleotides agree with TRBD2. CDR3 length equals 13 residues. The junction had 0 bases not matched to a gene; V was cut back by 0 bases and J by 4 bases. The germline CDR1 and CDR2 sequences are MNHNS and SASEGT. The CDR3 is CASSEARGYEQYF. Here the CDR3 DNA reads TGTGCCAGCAGTGAAGCGCGGGGGTACGAGCAGTACTTC.

The chain links TRBV11-2 to TRBJ2-5, with 9 bases lining up with TRBD2. The V segment lost 3 bases and the J segment 4 bases; nucleotides outside the gene matches: 3. In germline, CDR1 is SGHAT, CDR2 FQNNGV. The CDR3 contains 14 residues. CDR3 region: CASSLWGLAETQYF. As DNA, the CDR3 is TGTGCCAGCAGCTTGTGGGGACTAGCAGAGACCCAGTACTTC.

The rearrangement joins TRBV6-5 to TRBJ2-7; D is uncertain. V was pared by 10 bases and J by 5 bases, with 18 bases between. Germline V gene sequence: CDR1 MNHEY, CDR2 SVGAGI. The CDR3 totals 13 residues. In nucleotides, the CDR3 is TGTGCCACCGGTGGGTTTCTGAGGAACGAGCAGTACTTC. Translation: CATGGFLRNEQYF.

The chain carries TRBV5-8 and TRBJ2-2, with 11 bases aligning to TRBD2. The V segment lost 1 base and the J segment 6 bases; nucleotides outside the gene matches: 2. Germline CDR1 reads SGHTS; CDR2 reads YDEGEE. CDR3 size: 15 residues. CDR3 residues: CASSLTSGRAGELFF. In DNA form, the CDR3 reads TGTGCCAGCAGCTTGACTAGCGGGAGAGCCGGGGAGCTGTTTTTT.

Only one count was recorded for this clone. The chain combines TRBV6-1 with TRBJ2-7; weak D call: TRBD1 (5 bases). The CDR3 sequence is 15 residues long. Germline values: CDR1 MNHNS, CDR2 SASEGT. Trimming removed 2 bases from V and 0 bases from J, with 11 bases in between. The CDR3 nucleotides read TGTGCCAGCAGTGAAATCTTTACAGGCTCCTACGAGCAGTACTTC. The encoded protein is CASSEIFTGSYEQYF.

This chain's CDR3 is CASRWEGGSEQYF. CDR3 nucleotide sequence: TGCGCCAGCAGGTGGGAGGGGGGAAGCGAGCAGTACTTC. The J gene is TRBJ2-7, the V gene TRBV5-1, with a weak D call TRBD2 (7 bases). Germline loops: CDR1 SGHRS, CDR2 YFSETQ. The V gene lost 5 bases and the J gene lost 6 bases, with 15 bases spanning the gap. The CDR3 extends over 13 amino acids.

The chain employs TRBV5-1 and TRBJ1-4, with a possible D match to TRBD1 (5 bases). Germline V lookup: CDR1 SGHRS, CDR2 YFSETQ. Trimming shortened V by 2 bases and J by 8 bases, and 13 bases separated the two germline ends. The CDR3 runs to 14 residues. The CDR3 here is CASSLGQGKEKLFF. CDR3 nucleotide sequence: TGCGCCAGCAGCTTAGGGCAGGGAAAAGAAAAACTGTTTTTT.

The sample holds one count of this clone. V and J are TRBV27 and TRBJ2-7, with 7 bases fitting TRBD2. The length of the CDR3 is 15 residues. Germline CDR1 and CDR2: MNHEY and SMNVEV (reference sequence). V dropped 3 bases and J dropped 1; count of bases not matched to a gene: 6. CDR3: CASSLGGSPSYEQYF. CDR3 in DNA: TGTGCCAGCAGTTTGGGCGGGAGTCCATCCTACGAGCAGTACTTC.

This chain links TRBV28 with TRBJ1-1, with 10 bases lining up with TRBD1. V was pared by 8 bases and J by 10 bases, with 4 bases of the junction left unmatched. The CDR3 totals 11 residues. Germline CDR1 MDHEN, CDR2 SYDVKM. The CDR3 coding sequence is TGTGCCAGCCGGGACAGGGGTTCAGCTTTCTTT. Its translation is CASRDRGSAFF. Using reference TRBV28 and TRBJ1-1 for the parts outside the CDR3, the full variable domain is DVKVTQSSRYLVKRTGEKVFLECVQDMDHENMFWYRQDPGLGLRLIYFSYDVKMKEKGDIPEGYSVSREKKERFSLILESASTNQTSMYLCASRDRGSAFFGQGTRLTVV.